These T cell receptor beta chains were read from a single sample in a study of T cell changes during pregnancy in multiple sclerosis. Assay used: immunoSEQ multiplex PCR; TCRdb lists only in-frame clones, some missing. This table holds some 42,000 clones, roughly 91% found once. The sample in question was CD4+ T cells from peripheral blood mononuclear cells, obtained in the third trimester of pregnancy. The receptor source for this set is a female donor with multiple sclerosis, enrolled in a pregnancy study. The CDR3 runs from the conserved cysteine through the conserved F or W. Each record gives: V gene, clone size, J gene, D gene, CDR3 DNA, CDR3 protein. A D gene is named only where the DNA matches it firmly. Rows give clone size only sometimes, using once, few, many, or a class for an expanded clone.

v_gene: TRBV7-9; abundance: -; j_gene: TRBJ2-2; d_gene: TRBD1; CDR3nt: TGTGCCAGCAGCCAACCTCCGGGACAGGGAGGAACCGGGGAGCTGTTTTTT; CDR3aa: CASSQPPGQGGTGELFF
v_gene: TRBV10-3; abundance: -; j_gene: TRBJ2-2; d_gene: TRBD2; CDR3nt: TGTGCCATCAGTGAGTCGGCTAGCGGGAGGCGGGGGACCGGGGAGCTGTTTTTT; CDR3aa: CAISESASGRRGTGELFF
v_gene: TRBV29-1; abundance: -; j_gene: TRBJ2-7; d_gene: TRBD2; CDR3nt: TGCAGCGTTAAGGGGACTAGCGGGAGGGCCAGGTCCTACGAGCAGTACTTC; CDR3aa: CSVKGTSGRARSYEQYF
v_gene: TRBV27; abundance: -; j_gene: TRBJ2-3; d_gene: TRBD2; CDR3nt: TGTGCCAGCAGCCTGACTAGCGGGGGGCCGGATACGCAGTATTTT; CDR3aa: CASSLTSGGPDTQYF
v_gene: TRBV19; abundance: -; j_gene: TRBJ1-5; d_gene: -; CDR3nt: TGTGCCAGTAGTCCTGGGGGGAGCAATCAGCCCCAGCATTTT; CDR3aa: CASSPGGSNQPQHF
v_gene: TRBV7-9; abundance: -; j_gene: TRBJ1-1; d_gene: -; CDR3nt: TGTGCCATTCCCGGGGGGGCTACTGAAGCTTTCTTT; CDR3aa: CAIPGGATEAFF
v_gene: TRBV7-6; abundance: -; j_gene: TRBJ2-3; d_gene: TRBD1; CDR3nt: TGTGCCAGCAGCCCAGGGGACAGGGGAGACACAGATACGCAGTATTTT; CDR3aa: CASSPGDRGDTDTQYF
v_gene: TRBV4-1; abundance: -; j_gene: TRBJ2-5; d_gene: TRBD2; CDR3nt: TGCGCCAGCAGCCAAGCTGGGCTAGCGGTTGAGACCCAGTACTTC; CDR3aa: CASSQAGLAVETQYF
v_gene: TRBV4-1; abundance: -; j_gene: TRBJ2-1; d_gene: TRBD2; CDR3nt: TGCGCCAGCAGGGGGGCGGGGGGCAATGAGCAGTTCTTC; CDR3aa: CASRGAGGNEQFF
v_gene: TRBV19; abundance: -; j_gene: TRBJ2-7; d_gene: TRBD1; CDR3nt: TGTGCCAGTCAACGGGACAGACTTAGCTACGAGCAGTACTTC; CDR3aa: CASQRDRLSYEQYF
v_gene: TRBV10-3; abundance: -; j_gene: TRBJ1-1; d_gene: TRBD1; CDR3nt: TGTGCCATCAAAGAGGACAGGGGAAAAGGATCGGAAGCTTTCTTT; CDR3aa: CAIKEDRGKGSEAFF
v_gene: TRBV5-6; abundance: -; j_gene: TRBJ2-5; d_gene: -; CDR3nt: TGTGCCAGCAGCTTGGGGGTTGGGGGCACCCAGTACTTC; CDR3aa: CASSLGVGGTQYF
v_gene: TRBV7-3; abundance: -; j_gene: TRBJ2-1; d_gene: TRBD2; CDR3nt: TGTGCCAGCAGTTTCGGCTCGGGACTAGCAGACAATGAGCAGTTCTTC; CDR3aa: CASSFGSGLADNEQFF
v_gene: TRBV27; abundance: -; j_gene: TRBJ2-7; d_gene: -; CDR3nt: TGTGCCAGCGGACGGGGCGGGAAGGTGACCTACGAGCAGTACTTC; CDR3aa: CASGRGGKVTYEQYF
v_gene: TRBV6-6; abundance: -; j_gene: TRBJ2-7; d_gene: TRBD2; CDR3nt: TGTGCCAGCAGTTCACAAGGGACTAGCGGGAACGAGCAGTACTTC; CDR3aa: CASSSQGTSGNEQYF
v_gene: TRBV18; abundance: -; j_gene: TRBJ2-7; d_gene: TRBD2; CDR3nt: TGTGCCAGCTCGCCATTCGGACTAGCGGGAGACGAGCAGTACTTC; CDR3aa: CASSPFGLAGDEQYF
v_gene: TRBV28; abundance: -; j_gene: TRBJ1-1; d_gene: TRBD1; CDR3nt: TGTGCCAGCAGTTTCCTTATCCTCAGGACAGGGGCGTCTTTTGACACTGAAGCTTTCTTT; CDR3aa: CASSFLILRTGASFDTEAFF
v_gene: TRBV10-3; abundance: -; j_gene: TRBJ1-1; d_gene: TRBD1; CDR3nt: TGTGCCATCAGGAGACAGGGGGCGAACACTGAAGCTTTCTTT; CDR3aa: CAIRRQGANTEAFF
v_gene: TRBV7-9; abundance: -; j_gene: TRBJ2-7; d_gene: TRBD1; CDR3nt: TGTGCCAGCAGCGTGACAGGGACCTCCTACGAGCAGTACTTC; CDR3aa: CASSVTGTSYEQYF
v_gene: TRBV5-1; abundance: -; j_gene: TRBJ2-6; d_gene: TRBD2; CDR3nt: TGCGCCAGCAGCCCGGTCGCGGGGGCTGGGGCCAACGTCCTGACTTTC; CDR3aa: CASSPVAGAGANVLTF
v_gene: TRBV4-2; abundance: -; j_gene: TRBJ2-7; d_gene: -; CDR3nt: TGTGCCAGCAGCCAAGATCTATCCTACGAGCAGTACTTC; CDR3aa: CASSQDLSYEQYF
v_gene: TRBV28; abundance: -; j_gene: TRBJ2-3; d_gene: TRBD2; CDR3nt: TGTGCCAGCAGTTACAGGCGCCGCGGGGGGCGGGATACGCAGTATTTT; CDR3aa: CASSYRRRGGRDTQYF
v_gene: TRBV5-4; abundance: -; j_gene: TRBJ2-7; d_gene: -; CDR3nt: TGTGCCAGCAGCTTGCAAATACAGGTTCCGGGACTCAGCTACGAGCAGTACTTC; CDR3aa: CASSLQIQVPGLSYEQYF
v_gene: TRBV11-2; abundance: -; j_gene: TRBJ2-7; d_gene: -; CDR3nt: TGTGCCAGCAGCTTAATGGCAGGGTCCGAGCAGTACTTC; CDR3aa: CASSLMAGSEQYF
v_gene: TRBV28; abundance: -; j_gene: TRBJ2-3; d_gene: -; CDR3nt: TGTGCCAGCAGTTCAGGTCGAGATACGCAGTATTTT; CDR3aa: CASSSGRDTQYF
v_gene: TRBV5-1; abundance: -; j_gene: TRBJ1-4; d_gene: TRBD1; CDR3nt: TGCGCCAGCAGCCTGGGACAGGGCATAGTAACTAATGAAAAACTGTTTTTT; CDR3aa: CASSLGQGIVTNEKLFF
v_gene: TRBV30; abundance: once; j_gene: TRBJ1-1; d_gene: -; CDR3nt: TGTGCCTGGAAGACCCGCGGGGGGATTAACACTGAAGCTTTCTTT; CDR3aa: CAWKTRGGINTEAFF
v_gene: TRBV6-1; abundance: -; j_gene: TRBJ2-1; d_gene: TRBD2; CDR3nt: TGTGCCAGCAGTGCTAGACTAGCGGGGGTCCCCTACAATGAGCAGTTCTTC; CDR3aa: CASSARLAGVPYNEQFF
v_gene: TRBV2; abundance: -; j_gene: TRBJ2-1; d_gene: -; CDR3nt: TGTGCCAGCACCGACCCCATAAAGCGGGAGCAGTTCTTC; CDR3aa: CASTDPIKREQFF
v_gene: TRBV7-3; abundance: once; j_gene: TRBJ2-1; d_gene: -; CDR3nt: TGTGCCAGCAGCTCCCTATCCGGGGAGATTACGGTCTTC; CDR3aa: CASSSLSGEITVF
v_gene: TRBV15; abundance: -; j_gene: TRBJ2-5; d_gene: -; CDR3nt: TGTGCCACGAATACAGGGCTGGGTGAGACCCAGTACTTC; CDR3aa: CATNTGLGETQYF
v_gene: TRBV7-2; abundance: -; j_gene: TRBJ2-5; d_gene: -; CDR3nt: TGTGCCAGCAGCTTAAACTTCGGGTTAGAGACCCAGTACTTC; CDR3aa: CASSLNFGLETQYF
v_gene: TRBV27; abundance: few; j_gene: TRBJ2-3; d_gene: -; CDR3nt: TGTGCCAGCCAACTGAGGGACTTCCCTAGCACAGATACGCAGTATTTT; CDR3aa: CASQLRDFPSTDTQYF
v_gene: TRBV15; abundance: -; j_gene: TRBJ1-2; d_gene: TRBD1; CDR3nt: TGTGCCACCAGCAGAGATAAAACGGGGACAGTGCTCTATGGCTACACCTTC; CDR3aa: CATSRDKTGTVLYGYTF
v_gene: TRBV18; abundance: once; j_gene: TRBJ2-1; d_gene: TRBD2; CDR3nt: TGTGCCAGCTCACCACGTCCAGCGGGAGGATACAATGAGCAGTTCTTC; CDR3aa: CASSPRPAGGYNEQFF